The 19 T cell receptor beta chains below come from one sample, sequenced in a study of blood T cell repertoires in COVID-19. Libraries were prepared by immunoSEQ multiplex PCR; TCRdb keeps only in-frame clonotypes and omits some of them. The table lists around 190,000 clones, about 88% of them singletons. Sequenced material: PBMCs or T cells enriched from blood (not recorded which). The receptors stem from a woman between 40 and 55 years old in a cohort exposed to, infected with or recovered from COVID-19 (not recorded which).

V and J are TRBV10-3 and TRBJ1-5; 10 bases are shared with TRBD1. The CDR3 covers 16 residues. The germline V gene has CDR1 ENHRY and CDR2 SYGVKD. With 4 bases clipped from V and 1 base from J, the junction kept 4 bases outside the gene matches. The CDR3 spells CAISVDRGLSNQPQHF. The CDR3 DNA follows: TGTGCCATCAGTGTAGACAGGGGGCTAAGCAATCAGCCCCAGCATTTT.

The V call is TRBV14, the J call TRBJ2-7; 7 bases map to TRBD2. Germline V gene lookup returns CDR1 SGHDN and CDR2 FVKESK. Losses at the gene ends were 1 base for V and 2 bases for J; bases not matched to a gene: 5. This CDR3 comprises 15 residues. Written as DNA, the CDR3 is TGTGCCAGCAGCCAAGTCGGGACTACAACCTACGAGCAGTACTTC. Translated: CASSQVGTTTYEQYF.

The J gene is TRBJ1-1, the V gene TRBV13; D is perhaps TRBD1 (5 bases). Germline lookup yields CDR1 PRHDT and CDR2 FYEKMQ (reference sequence). Trimming left V 3 bases short and J 5 bases short, with 13 bases between. CDR3 length: 14 amino acids. CDR3 protein: CASSLGPSGTEAFF. CDR3 nucleotides: TGTGCCAGCAGCTTGGGGCCCTCTGGAACTGAAGCTTTCTTT.

V usage is TRBV19 and J usage is TRBJ1-2; D remains ambiguous. Per germline, CDR1 LNHDA and CDR2 SQIVND (reference sequence). The CDR3 runs to 14 residues. Trimming left V 5 bases short and J 4 bases short, with 14 bases between. CDR3 amino acids: CASSYDARGYGYTF. The CDR3 DNA is TGTGCCAGTAGTTATGACGCAAGAGGCTATGGCTACACCTTC. The full variable domain, its missing parts supplied by reference TRBV19 and TRBJ1-2, is DGGITQSPKYLFRKEGQNVTLSCEQNLNHDAMYWYRQDPGQGLRLIYYSQIVNDFQKGDIAEGYSVSREKKESFPLTVTSAQKNPTAFYLCASSYDARGYGYTFGSGTRLTVV.

This sequence joins TRBV3-1 (or the pseudogene TRBV3-2) and TRBJ2-2; 9 bases map to TRBD1. This CDR3 is 16 amino acids long. V lost 4 bases to trimming and J lost 6 bases; unmatched junction nucleotides: 9. Germline assignment: CDR1 LGHDT and CDR2 YNNKEL (reference sequence). DNA for the CDR3: TGTGCCAGCAGCCCGGATTCGGGACAGGGTCCCGGGGAGCTGTTTTTT. This sequence encodes CASSPDSGQGPGELFF.

The chain joins TRBV13 to TRBJ2-7; TRBD2 is a possible D gene (6 bases). Between the trimmed V and J ends, which lost 3 bases and 4 bases, there was a span of 10 bases. The CDR3 sequence is 13 residues long. Looked up from germline, CDR1 is PRHDT and CDR2 is FYEKMQ (reference sequence). The CDR3 protein is CASSFEGRYEQYF. CDR3 sequence (DNA): TGTGCCAGCAGCTTTGAAGGGAGGTACGAGCAGTACTTC.

CDR3 region: CASRPDSPYTEAFF. The CDR3 region has the DNA TGTGCCAGCAGGCCGGACAGTCCTTACACTGAAGCTTTCTTT. The rearrangement joins TRBV25-1 to TRBJ1-1, with a possible D match to TRBD1 (6 bases). Germline V gene lookup returns CDR1 MGHDK and CDR2 SYGVNS. This CDR3 region has 14 residues. The V and J ends lost 6 bases and 3 bases respectively, with 14 bases between them.

The rearrangement links TRBV19 to TRBJ2-1; D might be TRBD1 (6 bases). The CDR3 extends over 14 amino acids. The germline V gene encodes CDR1 LNHDA and CDR2 SQIVND (reference sequence). The V end was cut by 2 bases, the J end by 7 bases, with 12 bases between. CDR3 DNA: TGTGCCAGTAGTATACGTAGGGGGTTTAATGAGCAGTTCTTC. Translated, it gives CASSIRRGFNEQFF.

This chain links TRBV9 with TRBJ1-2; D is undetermined. V lost 0 bases and J 2 bases, leaving 11 bases between the germline ends. CDR1 SGDLS and CDR2 YYNGEE come from the germline V gene. The CDR3 has 15 amino acids. The CDR3 bases are TGTGCCAGCAGCGTAGAGGCAGGACTCAACTATGGCTACACCTTC. This encodes CASSVEAGLNYGYTF.

The rearrangement joins TRBV21-1 to TRBJ2-2; TRBD2, the D gene given by the table, was not confirmed from the DNA. TRBV21-1 is tagged as a pseudogene. The CDR3 is 18 amino acids. CDR3 protein: CASSKACGSLANTGELFF. The CDR3 nucleotides are TGTGCCAGCAGCAAAGCGTGCGGCAGCCTCGCGAACACCGGGGAGCTGTTTTTT.

This clone has just one count. CDR3 residues: CASSQAIRGGPGETQYF. The CDR3 DNA is TGCGCCAGCAGCCAAGCCATTAGGGGAGGGCCGGGGGAGACCCAGTACTTC. The chain employs TRBV4-3 and TRBJ2-5; 7 bases agree with TRBD2. This CDR3 region has 17 residues. Germline V gene lookup returns CDR1 LGHNA and CDR2 YSLEER. V lost 1 base, J lost 5 bases, and 13 bases stayed unmatched.

The chain couples TRBV11-3 to TRBJ1-1; the D is unclear. In germline, CDR1 is SGHNT, CDR2 YENEEA. The ends were cut back, 2 bases at V and 2 bases at J, with 9 bases in the middle. The CDR3 spans 14 residues. CDR3 DNA sequence: TGTGCCAGCAGCTTATTAGCCCAAAACACTGAAGCTTTCTTT. Amino acids: CASSLLAQNTEAFF.

The V and J genes are TRBV7-9 and TRBJ2-1; D possibly corresponds to TRBD2 (5 bases). The germline CDR1 and CDR2 sequences are SEHNR and FQNEAQ (reference sequence). The CDR3 sequence is 13 residues long. V lost 6 bases, J lost 12 bases, and 18 bases lay in between. The CDR3: CASSTPLGSGQFF. The DNA for the CDR3 is TGTGCCAGCAGTACCCCCTTGGGGAGCGGGCAGTTCTTC.

The CDR3 region has the DNA TGCAGTGCTAGTGCAGGGCTGAACACTGAAGCTTTCTTT. Its protein is CSASAGLNTEAFF. The V gene is TRBV20-1, the J gene TRBJ1-1; possible D gene TRBD1, 5 bases. This CDR3 is 13 amino acids long. V was trimmed by 3 bases and J by 0 bases, leaving 8 bases between them. Germline CDR1 is DFQATT and CDR2 is SNEGSKA (reference sequence).

The chain couples TRBV4-3 to TRBJ2-3, with a possible D match to TRBD1 (7 bases). Germline CDR1 reads LGHNA; CDR2 reads YSLEER. This CDR3 comprises 17 residues. Trimming stripped 0 bases from V and 4 bases from J, with 17 bases between. CDR3 DNA: TGCGCCAGCAGCCAAGACGGAGGGGGCGCGGTTGCAGATACGCAGTATTTT. This translates into CASSQDGGGAVADTQYF.

CDR3 in amino acids: CASSLFLQGSRGGELFF. CDR3 nucleotide sequence: TGTGCCAGCAGTTTATTTCTACAGGGTAGCCGGGGCGGGGAGCTGTTTTTT. V usage is TRBV27 and J usage is TRBJ2-2, with a possible D match to TRBD1 (6 bases). Germline lookup yields CDR1 MNHEY and CDR2 SMNVEV (reference sequence). V lost 1 base and J lost 7, with 19 bases in between. This CDR3 spans 17 amino acids.

The CDR3 loop is CASSTTSGANNEQFF. The CDR3 coding sequence is TGTGCCAGCAGTACTACTAGCGGGGCCAACAATGAGCAGTTCTTC. The chain has TRBV6-5 and TRBJ2-1; 10 nucleotides agree with TRBD2. Germline CDR1 MNHEY, CDR2 SVGAGI. CDR3 size: 15 residues. Germline trimming cut 5 bases from V and 5 bases from J; bases unmatched to any gene: 6.

The count of this clone is one. The chain is built from TRBV27 and TRBJ1-4; no definite D call. V dropped 5 bases and J dropped 8 bases, with 18 bases sitting between them. Germline V gene lookup returns CDR1 MNHEY and CDR2 SMNVEV (reference sequence). The CDR3 is 15 residues long. This CDR3 is CASSPFSYSGEKLFF. Here the CDR3 DNA reads TGTGCCAGCAGTCCATTTTCGTATTCGGGGGAAAAACTGTTTTTT.

The DNA of the CDR3 is TGTGCCAGCAGCAGGACAGGGGGAGCGGAGACCCAGTACTTC. It specifies CASSRTGGAETQYF. The chain employs TRBV9 and TRBJ2-5; 10 positions agree with TRBD1. Looked up from germline, CDR1 is SGDLS and CDR2 is YYNGEE. The V and J ends lost 4 bases and 5 bases, in that order; junction bases with no gene match: 5. The CDR3 contains 14 residues.